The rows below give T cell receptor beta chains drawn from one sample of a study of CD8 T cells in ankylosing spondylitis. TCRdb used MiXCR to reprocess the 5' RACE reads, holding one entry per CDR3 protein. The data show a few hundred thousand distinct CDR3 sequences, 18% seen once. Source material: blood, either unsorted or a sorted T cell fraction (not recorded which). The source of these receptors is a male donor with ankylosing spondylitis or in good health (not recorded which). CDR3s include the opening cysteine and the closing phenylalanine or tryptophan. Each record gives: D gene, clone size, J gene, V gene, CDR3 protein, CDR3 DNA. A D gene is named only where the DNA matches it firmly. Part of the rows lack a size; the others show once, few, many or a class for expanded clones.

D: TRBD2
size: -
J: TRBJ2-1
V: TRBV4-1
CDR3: CASSQGAGVYNEQFF
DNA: TGCGCCAGCAGCCAAGGAGCGGGAGTTTACAATGAGCAGTTCTTC

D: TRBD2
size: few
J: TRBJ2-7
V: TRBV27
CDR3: CASSPNHLAGGEQYF
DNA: TGTGCCAGCAGTCCGAATCATCTAGCGGGAGGCGAGCAGTACTTC

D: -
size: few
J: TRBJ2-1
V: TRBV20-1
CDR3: CSAHMGGAEYNEQFF
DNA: TGCAGTGCCCACATGGGCGGAGCTGAATACAATGAGCAGTTCTTC

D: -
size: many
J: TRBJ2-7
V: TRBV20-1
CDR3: CSAPERSGPYEQYF
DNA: TGCAGTGCCCCCGAACGGAGCGGACCCTACGAGCAGTACTTC

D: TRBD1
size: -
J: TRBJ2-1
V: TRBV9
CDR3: CASTGQGFEQFF
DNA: TGTGCCAGCACCGGACAGGGGTTTGAGCAGTTCTTC

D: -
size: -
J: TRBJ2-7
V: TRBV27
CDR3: CASSPVADSYEQYF
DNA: TGTGCCAGCAGTCCCGTGGCTGACTCCTACGAGCAGTACTTC

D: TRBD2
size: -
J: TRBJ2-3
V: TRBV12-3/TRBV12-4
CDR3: CASSLLSGSTDTQYF
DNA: TGTGCCAGCAGTTTACTTAGCGGGAGCACAGATACGCAGTATTTT

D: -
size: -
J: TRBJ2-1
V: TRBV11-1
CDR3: CASSLLEPRADEQFF
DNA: TGTGCCAGCAGCTTGTTAGAGCCCCGGGCGGATGAGCAGTTCTTC

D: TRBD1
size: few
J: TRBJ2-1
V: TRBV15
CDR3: CATSNSGTAYNEQFF
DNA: TGTGCCACCAGCAATTCCGGGACAGCTTACAATGAGCAGTTCTTC

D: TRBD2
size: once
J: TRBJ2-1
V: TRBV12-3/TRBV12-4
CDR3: CASSPPSGGSYNEQFF
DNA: TGTGCCAGCAGTCCCCCTAGCGGGGGCTCCTACAATGAGCAGTTCTTC

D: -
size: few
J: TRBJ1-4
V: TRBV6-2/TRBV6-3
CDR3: CASSSTRGGPKGEKLFF
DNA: TGTGCCAGCAGTTCCACTCGTGGGGGGCCGAAGGGTGAAAAACTGTTTTTT

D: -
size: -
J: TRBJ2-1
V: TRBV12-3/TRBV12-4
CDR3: CASSFSGSYNEQFF
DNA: TGTGCCAGCAGTTTCTCGGGCTCCTACAATGAGCAGTTCTTC

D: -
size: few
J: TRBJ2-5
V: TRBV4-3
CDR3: CASSQDPGVETQYF
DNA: TGCGCCAGCAGCCAAGATCCCGGGGTGGAGACCCAGTACTTC

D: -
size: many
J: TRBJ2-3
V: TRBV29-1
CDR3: CSVEQAPEDTQYF
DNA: TGCAGCGTTGAACAAGCGCCTGAGGATACGCAGTATTTT

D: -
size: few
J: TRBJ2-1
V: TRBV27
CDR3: CASRVYGGSYNEQFF
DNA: TGTGCCAGCAGAGTTTACGGGGGCTCCTACAATGAGCAGTTCTTC

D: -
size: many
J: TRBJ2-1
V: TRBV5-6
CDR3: CASSLGSGYEQFF
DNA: TGTGCCAGCAGCTTGGGGAGTGGGTATGAGCAGTTCTTC

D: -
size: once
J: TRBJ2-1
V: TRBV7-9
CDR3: CASSPVLGIKDEQFF
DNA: TGTGCCAGCAGCCCCGTTCTGGGAATCAAGGATGAGCAGTTCTTC

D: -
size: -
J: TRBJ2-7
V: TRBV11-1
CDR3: CASSLDGLSYEQYF
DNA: TGTGCCAGCAGCTTAGACGGGTTATCCTACGAGCAGTACTTC